These 21 T cell receptor beta chains share one sample of origin, sequenced in a study of shared clonotypes between healthy human individuals. Terminally differentiated effector memory CD45RA+ cells were excluded by CCR7 positive selection of CD45RO-negative cells. Data came from immunoSEQ multiplex PCR; TCRdb stores just in-frame clones and leaves some out. In the table there are about 2.1 million clones, around 93% of which are singletons. The sequenced material came from naive CD8+ T cells from PBMCs. The receptor source for this set is a man aged 18 to 30 in good health. Some clones in this sample may be carry-over from other donors' samples.

This chain uses TRBV25-1 with TRBJ1-1; D is uncertain. With 5 bases removed from V and 2 bases from J, the gap between germline ends came to 6 bases. Germline V gene lookup returns CDR1 MGHDK and CDR2 SYGVNS. The CDR3 is made up of 12 amino acids. CDR3 protein: CASSRGNTEAFF. Here the CDR3 DNA reads TGTGCCAGCAGTCGGGGTAACACTGAAGCTTTCTTT.

Here the CDR3 reads CASSLEPGGYGYTF. The DNA of the CDR3 is TGTGCCAGCAGCTTAGAGCCAGGGGGCTATGGCTACACCTTC. The V gene is TRBV7-8, the J gene TRBJ1-2, with 7 positions matching TRBD1. V was clipped by 1 base and J by 4 bases; unmatched bases: 3. This CDR3 is built from 14 residues. CDR1 SGHVS and CDR2 FQNEAQ come from the germline V gene.

As concerns this clone: Other DNA sequences in the sample encode the same CDR3. Here the CDR3 DNA reads TGTGCCAGCAGTTTATATGGCGGGAGCTCCTACAATGAGCAGTTCTTC. This gives the protein CASSLYGGSSYNEQFF. The chain uses TRBV27 and TRBJ2-1, with 7 bases aligning to TRBD2. CDR3 length: 16 amino acids. Looked up from germline, CDR1 is MNHEY and CDR2 is SMNVEV (reference sequence). With 1 base clipped from V and 0 bases from J, the junction kept 3 bases outside the gene matches.

The chain carries TRBV6-5 and TRBJ2-1; TRBD2 aligns across 11 bases. Germline V gene data show CDR1 as MNHEY and CDR2 as SVGAGI. J lost 3 bases, V lost 5 bases, and 3 bases had no gene match. The CDR3 is made up of 15 amino acids. This CDR3 is CASSVLAGDYNEQFF. The CDR3 DNA sequence: TGTGCCAGCAGTGTACTAGCGGGAGACTACAATGAGCAGTTCTTC.

The chain carries TRBV11-2 and TRBJ2-7; D is unclear. CDR3 size: 17 residues. Germline CDR1 and CDR2: SGHAT and FQNNGV. V was clipped by 1 base and J by 6 bases, with 22 bases between them. The CDR3 reads CASSLGALVEATVEQYF. CDR3 bases: TGTGCCAGCAGCTTAGGAGCGCTCGTAGAGGCTACGGTCGAGCAGTACTTC.

The CDR3 is CASSVSGTHTDTQYF. In DNA, the CDR3 is TGTGCCAGCAGCGTTAGCGGGACGCACACAGATACGCAGTATTTT. The chain combines TRBV9 with TRBJ2-3, with 8 positions matching TRBD2. V gave up 2 bases and J gave up 2 bases; unmatched junction bases: 4. CDR1 SGDLS and CDR2 YYNGEE come from the germline V gene. The CDR3 contains 15 residues. The whole variable domain, filled in from reference TRBV9 and TRBJ2-3, reads DSGVTQTPKHLITATGQRVTLRCSPRSGDLSVYWYQQSLDQGLQFLIQYYNGEERAKGNILERFSAQQFPDLHSELNLSSLELGDSALYFCASSVSGTHTDTQYFGPGTRLTVL.

This chain links TRBV11-3 with TRBJ2-3; D gene ambiguous. The CDR3 runs to 13 residues. V lost 5 bases and J 2 bases, leaving 8 bases between the germline ends. CDR1 is SGHNT, CDR2 YENEEA, per germline. DNA of the CDR3: TGTGCCAGCAGCGGCAAGATCACAGATACGCAGTATTTT. Amino acids: CASSGKITDTQYF.

V is TRBV9 and J is TRBJ2-2, with 8 bases that match TRBD1. With V trimmed by 4 bases and J by 1 base, 21 bases remained unmatched. This CDR3 has 21 amino acids. The germline gives CDR1 SGDLS, CDR2 YYNGEE. The CDR3 reads CASSINIHIDRGQGNTGELFF. The CDR3 bases are TGTGCCAGCAGCATAAATATACATATCGACAGGGGCCAGGGGAACACCGGGGAGCTGTTTTTT.

The chain uses TRBV14 and TRBJ1-1, with D unresolved. This CDR3 spans 12 amino acids. V dropped 0 bases and J dropped 10 bases, with 9 bases sitting between them. Germline V gives CDR1 SGHDN, CDR2 FVKESK. The CDR3 region has the DNA TGTGCCAGCAGCCAAGATCTAACACCAGCTTTCTTT. It is translated as CASSQDLTPAFF.

The gene calls are TRBV11-2 and TRBJ1-1, with 9 bases fitting TRBD1. The CDR3 has 16 residues. In germline, CDR1 is SGHAT, CDR2 FQNNGV. The ends lost 1 base at V and 6 bases at J; junction bases unmatched: 9. The CDR3, as DNA: TGTGCCAGCAGCTTAGGGGGTCCCGGGACAGGGCCTGAAGCTTTCTTT. This gives the protein CASSLGGPGTGPEAFF.

The rearrangement uses TRBV28 and TRBJ2-1; 10 bases map to TRBD2. J was trimmed by 2 bases and V by 6 bases; bases with no gene match: 7. The CDR3 spans 16 residues. CDR1 and CDR2 from the germline V gene are MDHEN and SYDVKM. CDR3 in DNA: TGTGCCAGCAGGGACCCGCTAGCGGGAGCCTACAATGAGCAGTTCTTC. Translating it yields CASRDPLAGAYNEQFF.

The rearrangement uses TRBV28 and TRBJ2-2, with 9 bases matching TRBD2. Per germline, CDR1 MDHEN and CDR2 SYDVKM. The CDR3 length is 16 residues. The V and J ends lost 6 bases and 1 base, in that order; junction bases with no gene match: 6. The CDR3 DNA sequence: TGTGCCAGCAGCACCCCTAGCGGGATGAACACCGGGGAGCTGTTTTTT. Its translation is CASSTPSGMNTGELFF.

The gene calls are TRBV6-1 and TRBJ2-1, with 7 bases that match TRBD2. The germline gives CDR1 MNHNS, CDR2 SASEGT. V was clipped by 5 bases and J by 8 bases; unmatched bases: 12. The CDR3 is made up of 15 amino acids. CDR3 nucleotide sequence: TGTGCCAGCAGTCCCCGGGGATGGGGGGGATATGAGCAGTTCTTC. It translates to CASSPRGWGGYEQFF.

The CDR3: CASSFRDSGLVTEAFF. The CDR3 nucleotides read TGCGCCAGCAGCTTCCGGGACTCGGGTTTAGTTACTGAAGCTTTCTTT. The genes are TRBV5-1 and TRBJ1-1; D may be TRBD1 (5 bases). V lost 2 bases and J 5 bases, leaving 19 bases between the germline ends. Germline loops: CDR1 SGHRS, CDR2 YFSETQ. The CDR3 is 16 residues long.

The V call is TRBV5-1, the J call TRBJ2-7; D is perhaps TRBD1 (6 bases). The CDR3 sequence is 15 residues long. In germline, CDR1 is SGHRS, CDR2 YFSETQ. Trimming cost V 0 bases and J 3 bases, with 13 bases left between them. CDR3 bases: TGCGCCAGCAGCTTGGATCCAGGGGCCTACTACGAGCAGTACTTC. Encoded protein: CASSLDPGAYYEQYF.

In DNA, the CDR3 is TGTGCCAGCAGCGTAGTGTCAGGTCGAGAAGAGACCCAGTACTTC. Encoded protein: CASSVVSGREETQYF. This chain joins TRBV9 and TRBJ2-5; no clear D gene. Trimming took 0 bases from V and 3 from J, leaving 12 bases between them. Looked up from germline, CDR1 is SGDLS and CDR2 is YYNGEE. CDR3 length: 15 residues.

The chain links TRBV28 to TRBJ1-2, with D maybe TRBD1 (5 bases). V lost 6 bases to trimming and J lost 1 base, with 15 bases between them. Germline CDR1 MDHEN, CDR2 SYDVKM. The CDR3 sequence is 15 residues long. CDR3 nucleotides: TGTGCCAGCAGGACGGTCTTGGGGCTTAACTATGGCTACACCTTC. Amino acid sequence: CASRTVLGLNYGYTF.

This chain joins TRBV5-1 and TRBJ1-1; D possibly corresponds to TRBD1 (5 bases). V was shortened by 3 bases and J by 3 bases, with 18 bases between the two germline ends. The germline CDR1 and CDR2 sequences are SGHRS and YFSETQ. The CDR3 length is 16 residues. In nucleotides, the CDR3 is TGCGCCAGCAGCTCCCCCGGGCTCATGGGGCACACTGAAGCTTTCTTT. It codes for CASSSPGLMGHTEAFF.

The chain recombines TRBV6-5 with TRBJ1-1, with 7 bases identical to TRBD1. This CDR3 region has 16 residues. Per germline, CDR1 MNHEY and CDR2 SVGAGI. The V and J ends lost 0 bases and 0 bases, in that order; junction bases with no gene match: 4. The CDR3 here is CASSYSRDSLNTEAFF. In DNA, the CDR3 is TGTGCCAGCAGTTACTCGAGGGACAGCTTGAACACTGAAGCTTTCTTT.

V gene TRBV27 combines with J gene TRBJ2-1; 7 bases line up with TRBD1. Germline V gene lookup returns CDR1 MNHEY and CDR2 SMNVEV (reference sequence). V trimming: 4 bases; J trimming: 5 bases; junction bases outside the gene matches: 8. The CDR3 is 15 amino acids. The chain's CDR3 is CASSYIPGQNNEQFF. The CDR3 DNA is TGTGCCAGCAGTTATATACCGGGACAGAACAATGAGCAGTTCTTC.

V is TRBV28 and J is TRBJ1-3; tentative D call: TRBD1 (5 bases). V was trimmed by 8 bases and J by 0 bases, leaving 14 bases between them. Germline CDR1 is MDHEN and CDR2 is SYDVKM. This CDR3 is 15 amino acids long. In DNA, the CDR3 is TGTGCCAGCCGAGACAGATCCAGCTCTGGAAACACCATATATTTT. This gives the protein CASRDRSSSGNTIYF. Complete variable domain (other parts from reference TRBV28 and TRBJ1-3): DVKVTQSSRYLVKRTGEKVFLECVQDMDHENMFWYRQDPGLGLRLIYFSYDVKMKEKGDIPEGYSVSREKKERFSLILESASTNQTSMYLCASRDRSSSGNTIYFGEGSWLTVV.